What follows are 8 T cell receptor beta chains derived from one specimen sequenced in a study of T cells in localized non-small cell lung cancer. TCRdb's copy holds only in-frame clones and misses some; the assay was immunoSEQ multiplex PCR. The sample holds about 59,000 clones, roughly 89% seen once. Sequencing used peripheral blood, obtained before any cancer treatment. These receptors were obtained from a man aged 35-75 years with stage I squamous cell lung carcinoma.

DNA for the CDR3: TGTGCCTGGAGTGCAGACCGAAATCAAGAGACCCAGTACTTC. It specifies CAWSADRNQETQYF. V gene TRBV30 combines with J gene TRBJ2-5; D is uncertain. Germline V CDR1 and CDR2: GTSNPN, SVGIG (reference sequence). This CDR3 spans 14 amino acids. V lost 1 base to trimming and J lost 2 bases, with 11 bases between them.

The chain couples TRBV27 to TRBJ2-7; the D is unclear. There are 13 residues in the CDR3. The ends were cut back, 2 bases at V and 1 base at J, with 6 bases in the middle. Germline V lookup: CDR1 MNHEY, CDR2 SMNVEV (reference sequence). The CDR3 spells CASSLGLSYEQYF. CDR3 DNA: TGTGCCAGCAGTTTAGGGCTATCCTACGAGCAGTACTTC.

The J gene is TRBJ1-6, the V gene TRBV6-6; maybe TRBD1 (5 bases). The germline CDR1 and CDR2 sequences are MNHNY and SVGAGI (reference sequence). Trimming left V 3 bases short and J 7 bases short, with 13 bases between. The CDR3 is 15 residues long. The CDR3 DNA reads TGTGCCAGCAGTTATTACGGGACCGAAAATTCACCCCTCCACTTT. Translating it yields CASSYYGTENSPLHF.

The chain has TRBV7-3 and TRBJ1-1, with D maybe TRBD1 (5 bases). The CDR3 covers 14 residues. CDR1 is SGHTA, CDR2 FQGTGA, per germline. The V gene lost 5 bases and the J gene lost 1 base, with 11 bases spanning the gap. CDR3 in amino acids: CASSLTVKNTEAFF. For the CDR3, the DNA is TGTGCCAGCAGCCTGACAGTCAAGAACACTGAAGCTTTCTTT.

The V and J genes are TRBV6-5 and TRBJ2-1, with 8 bases that match TRBD2. There are 14 residues in the CDR3. Germline CDR1 and CDR2: MNHEY and SVGAGI. Trimming took 8 bases from V and 12 from J; bases not matched to a gene: 15. The CDR3 bases are TGTGCCAGCCGACCCGAGCGGGAGCTGGGGGGGCAGTTCTTC. Protein sequence: CASRPERELGGQFF.

This chain joins TRBV7-3 and TRBJ2-2, with 12 bases identical to TRBD2. Germline V gene sequence: CDR1 SGHTA, CDR2 FQGTGA. Unmatched junction bases numbered 6, after V lost 4 bases and J lost 6 bases. The CDR3 sequence is 16 residues long. The CDR3 here is CASSSRLAGEPGELFF. The CDR3 DNA reads TGTGCCAGCAGCTCCCGACTAGCGGGAGAACCCGGGGAGCTGTTTTTT. Full variable domain (missing parts from reference TRBV7-3 and TRBJ2-2): GAGVSQTPSNKVTEKGKYVELRCDPISGHTALYWYRQSLGQGPEFLIYFQGTGAADDSGLPNDRFFAVRPEGSVSTLKIQRTERGDSAVYLCASSSRLAGEPGELFFGEGSRLTVL.

This clone has a single count. The chain is built from TRBV4-3 and TRBJ1-4, with D uncertain. The CDR3 is 14 residues long. Trimming pared 0 bases from V and 3 bases from J, leaving 5 bases between. CDR1 is LGHNA, CDR2 YSLEER, per germline. The CDR3 is CASSQDWANEKLFF. In nucleotides, the CDR3 is TGCGCCAGCAGCCAAGATTGGGCTAATGAAAAACTGTTTTTT.

The rearrangement links TRBV19 to TRBJ1-5, with 11 bases fitting TRBD1. V lost 5 bases to trimming and J lost 9 bases; unmatched junction nucleotides: 3. This CDR3 is 13 amino acids long. Germline V gene data show CDR1 as LNHDA and CDR2 as SQIVND (reference sequence). The CDR3 region has the DNA TGTGCCAGTAGTGAAGGGACAGGGGGGCCCCAGCATTTT. Amino acids: CASSEGTGGPQHF.